This entry is about one TCR beta chain. The antigen is not known. This record comes from a study of a mutant IDH1 vaccine in newly diagnosed glioma. Study-level background: Vaccines were first given 4-6 weeks after radiotherapy alone, or with temozolomide cycles. Males made up about 60% and females about 38% of treated patients, whose mean age was roughly 40 years.

Libraries were prepared by immunoSEQ multiplex PCR; TCRdb keeps only in-frame clonotypes and omits some of them. The data contain about 42,000 clones, approximately 85% of them singletons. Study-level findings and limits: Pseudoprogression seemed unlinked to shifts in top peripheral T cell clonotypes.

Time point meaning: week 5, during vaccination. Topical imiquimod accompanied each vaccine dose, which consisted of 300 ug of mutant IDH1 20-mer peptide. CDR3 size: 13 residues. Looked up from germline, CDR1 is SGHRS and CDR2 is YFSETQ. With 4 bases removed from V and 1 base from J, the gap between germline ends came to 8 bases. This specimen was PBMCs, taken from a glioma patient whose treatment included an IDH1 peptide vaccine. The clonotype was recovered from a man in his forties or fifties with glioma. The chain joins TRBV5-1 to TRBJ1-2, with D unresolved. The CDR3 is CASSPDLNYGYTF. The DNA for the CDR3 is TGCGCCAGCAGCCCGGACCTTAACTATGGCTACACCTTC.